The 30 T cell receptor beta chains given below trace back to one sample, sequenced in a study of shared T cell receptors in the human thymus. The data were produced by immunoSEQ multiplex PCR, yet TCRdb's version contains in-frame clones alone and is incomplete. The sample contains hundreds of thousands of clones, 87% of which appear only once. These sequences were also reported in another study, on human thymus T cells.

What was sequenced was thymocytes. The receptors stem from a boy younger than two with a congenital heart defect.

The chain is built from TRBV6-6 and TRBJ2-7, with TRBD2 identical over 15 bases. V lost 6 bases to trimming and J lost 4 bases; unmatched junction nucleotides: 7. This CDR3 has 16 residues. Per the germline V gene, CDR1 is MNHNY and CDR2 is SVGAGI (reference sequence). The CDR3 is CASSGLAGGQGYEQYF. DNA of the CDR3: TGTGCCAGCAGCGGACTAGCGGGAGGGCAGGGGTACGAGCAGTACTTC.

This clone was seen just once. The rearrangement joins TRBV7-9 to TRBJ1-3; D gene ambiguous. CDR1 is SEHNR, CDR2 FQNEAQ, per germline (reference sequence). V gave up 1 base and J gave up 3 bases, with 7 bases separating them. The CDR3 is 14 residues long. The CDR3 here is CASSLGHGGNTIYF. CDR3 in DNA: TGTGCCAGCAGCTTAGGACACGGTGGAAACACCATATATTTT.

CDR3 residues: CASSLQQRKTQYF. The CDR3 DNA is TGTGCCAGCAGCTTGCAACAGCGGAAGACCCAGTACTTC. The V gene is TRBV5-6, the J gene TRBJ2-5, with a possible D match to TRBD2 (5 bases). The CDR3 totals 13 residues. V gave up 1 base and J gave up 6 bases, with 10 bases separating them. CDR1 and CDR2 (germline): SGHDT, YYEEEE. Full variable domain (missing parts from reference TRBV5-6 and TRBJ2-5): DAGVTQSPTHLIKTRGQQVTLRCSPKSGHDTVSWYQQALGQGPQFIFQYYEEEERQRGNFPDRFSGHQFPNYSSELNVNALLLGDSALYLCASSLQQRKTQYFGPGTRLLVL.

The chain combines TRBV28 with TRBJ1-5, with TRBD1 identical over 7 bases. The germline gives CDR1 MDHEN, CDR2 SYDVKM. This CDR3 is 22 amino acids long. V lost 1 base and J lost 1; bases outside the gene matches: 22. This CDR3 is CASSLYSWAGGLSRMSNQPQHF. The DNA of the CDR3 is TGTGCCAGCAGTTTATATTCCTGGGCAGGGGGGTTAAGCAGGATGAGCAATCAGCCCCAGCATTTT.

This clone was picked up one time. This CDR3 reads CASSFAWTGTETYEQYF. CDR3 nucleotides: TGTGCCAGCAGCTTCGCCTGGACCGGGACAGAGACCTACGAGCAGTACTTC. The genes are TRBV11-3 and TRBJ2-7, with 7 bases identical to TRBD1. This CDR3 contains 17 residues. Germline V lookup: CDR1 SGHNT, CDR2 YENEEA. V dropped 3 bases and J dropped 2; count of bases not matched to a gene: 13.

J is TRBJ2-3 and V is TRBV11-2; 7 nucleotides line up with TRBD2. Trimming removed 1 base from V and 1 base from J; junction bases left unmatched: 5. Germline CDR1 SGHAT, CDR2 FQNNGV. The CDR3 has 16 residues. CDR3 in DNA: TGTGCCAGCAGCTTAGGCGCTAGCGGTGGCACAGATACGCAGTATTTT. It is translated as CASSLGASGGTDTQYF.

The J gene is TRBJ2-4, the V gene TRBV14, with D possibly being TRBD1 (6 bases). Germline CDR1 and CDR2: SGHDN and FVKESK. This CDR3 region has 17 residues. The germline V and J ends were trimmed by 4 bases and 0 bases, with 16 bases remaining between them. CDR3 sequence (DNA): TGTGCCAGCAGCCCGAAGACAGGCAAAAAAGCCAAAAACATTCAGTACTTC. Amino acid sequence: CASSPKTGKKAKNIQYF.

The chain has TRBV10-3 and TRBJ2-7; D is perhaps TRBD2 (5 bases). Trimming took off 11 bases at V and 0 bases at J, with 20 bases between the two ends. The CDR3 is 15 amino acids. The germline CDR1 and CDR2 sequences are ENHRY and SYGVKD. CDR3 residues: CAVGESGLSSYEQYF. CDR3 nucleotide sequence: TGTGCCGTAGGCGAATCGGGGTTAAGCTCCTACGAGCAGTACTTC.

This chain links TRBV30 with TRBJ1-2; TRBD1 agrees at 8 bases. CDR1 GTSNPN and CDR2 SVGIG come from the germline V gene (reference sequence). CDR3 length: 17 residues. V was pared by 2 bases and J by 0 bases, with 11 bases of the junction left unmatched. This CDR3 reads CAWSRRAGGPTNYGYTF. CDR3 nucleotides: TGTGCCTGGAGTCGTAGGGCAGGGGGCCCCACTAACTATGGCTACACCTTC.

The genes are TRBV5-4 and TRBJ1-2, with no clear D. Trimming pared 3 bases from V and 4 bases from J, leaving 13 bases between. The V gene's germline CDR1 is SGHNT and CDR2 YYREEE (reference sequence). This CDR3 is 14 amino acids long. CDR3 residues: CASSWRRVSYGYTF. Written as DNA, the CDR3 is TGTGCCAGCAGCTGGCGGCGTGTTAGCTATGGCTACACCTTC.

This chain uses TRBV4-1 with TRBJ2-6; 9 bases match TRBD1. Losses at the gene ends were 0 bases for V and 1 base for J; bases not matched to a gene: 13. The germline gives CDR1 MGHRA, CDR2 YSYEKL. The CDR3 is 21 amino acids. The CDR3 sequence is CASSQDSRDRVYLSGANVLTF. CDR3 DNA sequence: TGCGCCAGCAGCCAAGATTCAAGGGACAGGGTTTACTTGTCTGGGGCCAACGTCCTGACTTTC.

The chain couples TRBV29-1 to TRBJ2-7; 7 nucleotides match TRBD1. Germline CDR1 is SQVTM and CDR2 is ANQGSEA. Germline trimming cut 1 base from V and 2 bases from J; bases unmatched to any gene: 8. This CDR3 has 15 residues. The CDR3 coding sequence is TGCAGCGTTGAAGTACCGGGACAGCCAGCCTACGAGCAGTACTTC. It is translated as CSVEVPGQPAYEQYF.

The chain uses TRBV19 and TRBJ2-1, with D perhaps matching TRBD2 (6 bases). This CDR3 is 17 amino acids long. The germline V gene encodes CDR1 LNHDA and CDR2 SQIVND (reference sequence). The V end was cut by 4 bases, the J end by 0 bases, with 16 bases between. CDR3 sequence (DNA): TGTGCCAGTAGTAACCCCTCGGAGCGGGTCTCCTACAATGAGCAGTTCTTC. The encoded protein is CASSNPSERVSYNEQFF.

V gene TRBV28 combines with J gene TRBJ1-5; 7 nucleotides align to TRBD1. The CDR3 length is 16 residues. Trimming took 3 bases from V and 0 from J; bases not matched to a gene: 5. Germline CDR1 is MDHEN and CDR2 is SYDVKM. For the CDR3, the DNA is TGTGCCAGCAGTTTCGGGACAGAGTATAGCAATCAGCCCCAGCATTTT. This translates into CASSFGTEYSNQPQHF.

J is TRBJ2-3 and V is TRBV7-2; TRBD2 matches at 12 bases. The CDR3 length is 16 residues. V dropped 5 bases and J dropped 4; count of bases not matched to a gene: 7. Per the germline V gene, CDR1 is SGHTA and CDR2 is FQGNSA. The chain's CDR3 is CASSLELAGGSDTQYF. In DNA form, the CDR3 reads TGTGCCAGCAGCCTGGAACTAGCGGGAGGATCAGATACGCAGTATTTT.

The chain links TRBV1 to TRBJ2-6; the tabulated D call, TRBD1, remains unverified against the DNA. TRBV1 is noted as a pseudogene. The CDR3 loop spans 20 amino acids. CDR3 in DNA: TGCACCAGCAGCCCCAAGCATCGGACAGGTAAAAACTCTGGGGCCAACGTCCTGACTTTC. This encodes CTSSPKHRTGKNSGANVLTF.

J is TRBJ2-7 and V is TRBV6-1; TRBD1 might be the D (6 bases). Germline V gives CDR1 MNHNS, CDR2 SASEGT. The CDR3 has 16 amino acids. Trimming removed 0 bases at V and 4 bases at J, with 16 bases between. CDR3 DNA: TGTGCCAGCAGTGAAGCTGACCGGGACAACAAATACGAGCAGTACTTC. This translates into CASSEADRDNKYEQYF.

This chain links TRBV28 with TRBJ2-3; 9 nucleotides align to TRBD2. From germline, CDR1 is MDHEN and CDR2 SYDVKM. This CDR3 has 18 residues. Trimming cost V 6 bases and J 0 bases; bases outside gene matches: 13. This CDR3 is CASSLFSAGGSSTDTQYF. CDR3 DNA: TGTGCCAGCAGCCTGTTCTCAGCGGGGGGTAGTAGCACAGATACGCAGTATTTT.

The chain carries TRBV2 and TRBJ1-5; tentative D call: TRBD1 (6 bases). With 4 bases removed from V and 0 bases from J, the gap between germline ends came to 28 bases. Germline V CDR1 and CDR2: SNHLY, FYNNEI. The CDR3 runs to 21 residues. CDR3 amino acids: CASSASPTQGSNTDSNQPQHF. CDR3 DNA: TGTGCCAGCAGTGCATCCCCTACACAGGGAAGCAATACAGATAGCAATCAGCCCCAGCATTTT.

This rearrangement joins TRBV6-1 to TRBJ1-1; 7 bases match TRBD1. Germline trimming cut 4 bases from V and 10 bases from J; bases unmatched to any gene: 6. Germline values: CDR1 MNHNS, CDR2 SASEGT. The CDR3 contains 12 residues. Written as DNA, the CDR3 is TGTGCCAGCAGTGGGCAGGGGGATGGAGCTTTCTTT. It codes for CASSGQGDGAFF.

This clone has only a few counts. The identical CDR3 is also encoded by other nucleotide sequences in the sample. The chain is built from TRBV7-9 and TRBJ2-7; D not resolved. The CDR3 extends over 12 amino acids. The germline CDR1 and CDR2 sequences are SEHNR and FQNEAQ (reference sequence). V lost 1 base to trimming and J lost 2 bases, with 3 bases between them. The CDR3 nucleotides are TGTGCCAGCAGCTTAGTAGCCTACGAGCAGTACTTC. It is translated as CASSLVAYEQYF.

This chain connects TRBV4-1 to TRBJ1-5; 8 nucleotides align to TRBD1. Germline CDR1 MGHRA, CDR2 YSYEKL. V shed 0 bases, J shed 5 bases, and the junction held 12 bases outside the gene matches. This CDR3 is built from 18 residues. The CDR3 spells CASSQEYPHRGGDQPQHF. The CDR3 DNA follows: TGCGCCAGCAGCCAAGAGTACCCCCACAGGGGGGGCGATCAGCCCCAGCATTTT.

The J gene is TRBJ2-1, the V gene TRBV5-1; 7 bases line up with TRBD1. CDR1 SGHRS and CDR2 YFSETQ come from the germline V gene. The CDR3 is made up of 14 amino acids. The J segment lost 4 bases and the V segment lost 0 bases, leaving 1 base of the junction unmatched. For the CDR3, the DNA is TGCGCCAGCAGCTTGGGACAGGGATACAATGAGCAGTTCTTC. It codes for CASSLGQGYNEQFF.

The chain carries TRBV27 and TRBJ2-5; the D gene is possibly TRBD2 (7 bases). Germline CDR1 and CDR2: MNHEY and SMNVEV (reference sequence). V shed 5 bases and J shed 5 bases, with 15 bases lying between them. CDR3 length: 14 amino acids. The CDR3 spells CASSLFRGGETQYF. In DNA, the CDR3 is TGTGCCAGCAGTCTCTTCAGGGGAGGGGAGACCCAGTACTTC.

The CDR3 reads CASSVEDRAYEQYF. Written as DNA, the CDR3 is TGTGCCAGCAGCGTAGAGGACAGAGCCTACGAGCAGTACTTC. This chain links TRBV9 with TRBJ2-7, with D maybe TRBD1 (6 bases). Germline V lookup: CDR1 SGDLS, CDR2 YYNGEE. V lost 0 bases, J lost 2 bases, and 9 bases lay in between. The CDR3 loop spans 14 amino acids.

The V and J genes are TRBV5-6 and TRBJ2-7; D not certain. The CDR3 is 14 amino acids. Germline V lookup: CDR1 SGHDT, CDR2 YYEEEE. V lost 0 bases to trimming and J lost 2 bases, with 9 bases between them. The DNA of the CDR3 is TGTGCCAGCAGCTTGGAGCCGCCGCCCTACGAGCAGTACTTC. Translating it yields CASSLEPPPYEQYF.

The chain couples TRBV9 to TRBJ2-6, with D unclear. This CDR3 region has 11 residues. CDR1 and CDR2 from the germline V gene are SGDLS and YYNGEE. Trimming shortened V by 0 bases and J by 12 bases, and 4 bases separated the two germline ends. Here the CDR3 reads CASSVDGVLTF. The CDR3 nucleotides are TGTGCCAGCAGCGTAGACGGCGTCCTGACTTTC.

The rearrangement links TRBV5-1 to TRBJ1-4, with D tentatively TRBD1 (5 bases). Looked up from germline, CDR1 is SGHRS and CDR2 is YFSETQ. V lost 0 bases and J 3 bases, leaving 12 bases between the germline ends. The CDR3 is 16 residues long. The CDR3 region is CASSLDGHRPNEKLFF. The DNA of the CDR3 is TGCGCCAGCAGCTTGGACGGACACCGACCTAATGAAAAACTGTTTTTT.

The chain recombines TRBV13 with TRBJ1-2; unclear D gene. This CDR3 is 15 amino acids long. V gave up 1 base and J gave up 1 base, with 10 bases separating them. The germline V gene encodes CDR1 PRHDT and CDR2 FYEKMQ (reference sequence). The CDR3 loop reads CASSLVRLSNYGYTF. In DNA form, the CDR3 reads TGTGCCAGCAGCTTAGTACGGTTAAGTAACTATGGCTACACCTTC.

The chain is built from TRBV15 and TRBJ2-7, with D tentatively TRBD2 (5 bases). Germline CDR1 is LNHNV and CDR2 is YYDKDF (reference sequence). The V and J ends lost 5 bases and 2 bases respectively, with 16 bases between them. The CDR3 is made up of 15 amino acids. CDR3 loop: CATSGTSTNPYEQYF. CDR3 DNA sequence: TGTGCCACCAGCGGCACTAGTACTAACCCCTACGAGCAGTACTTC.